The 2 T cell receptor beta chains in this list originate from one sample, sequenced in a study of blood T cell repertoires in COVID-19. Sequencing used immunoSEQ multiplex PCR; TCRdb keeps in-frame clones, though not all of them. The sample contains some 320,000 clones, approximately 89% of which appear only once. Sequencing input: PBMCs or T cells enriched from blood (not recorded which). The receptors shown here come from a woman aged 45 to 65 who had been exposed to COVID-19.

The genes are TRBV4-2 and TRBJ1-6; D remains ambiguous. In germline, CDR1 is LGHNA, CDR2 YNFKEQ. Trimming pared 0 bases from V and 2 bases from J, leaving 11 bases between. The CDR3 runs to 17 residues. CDR3 residues: CASSQDEVRTYNSPLHF. CDR3 in DNA: TGTGCCAGCAGCCAAGATGAGGTCAGAACCTATAATTCACCCCTCCACTTT.

This clone was observed a single time. V usage is TRBV5-1 and J usage is TRBJ2-7, with TRBD1 matching 8 bases. The CDR3 loop spans 15 amino acids. The germline CDR1 and CDR2 sequences are SGHRS and YFSETQ. V lost 7 bases to trimming and J lost 4 bases; unmatched junction nucleotides: 13. CDR3 residues: CASRDFAGQVYEQYF. In DNA form, the CDR3 reads TGCGCCAGCCGCGACTTCGCGGGACAGGTATACGAGCAGTACTTC. Based on the CDR3 plus reference TRBV5-1 and TRBJ2-7, the full variable domain is KAGVTQTPRYLIKTRGQQVTLSCSPISGHRSVSWYQQTPGQGLQFLFEYFSETQRNKGNFPGRFSGRQFSNSRSEMNVSTLELGDSALYLCASRDFAGQVYEQYFGPGTRLTVT.